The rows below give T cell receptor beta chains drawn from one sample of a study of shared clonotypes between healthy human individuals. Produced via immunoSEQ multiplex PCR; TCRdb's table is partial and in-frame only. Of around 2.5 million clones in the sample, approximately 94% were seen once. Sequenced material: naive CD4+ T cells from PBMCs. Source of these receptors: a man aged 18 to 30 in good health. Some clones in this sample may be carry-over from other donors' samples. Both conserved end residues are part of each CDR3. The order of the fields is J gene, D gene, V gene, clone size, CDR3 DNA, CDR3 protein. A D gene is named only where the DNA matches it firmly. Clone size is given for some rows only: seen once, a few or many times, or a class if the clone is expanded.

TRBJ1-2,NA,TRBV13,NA,TGTGCCAGCAGCCCAGCTAACTATGGCTACACCTTC,CASSPANYGYTF
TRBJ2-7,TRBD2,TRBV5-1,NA,TGCGCCAGCAGCTTGAGGGCTAGCGGGAGTATGTACGAGCAGTACTTC,CASSLRASGSMYEQYF
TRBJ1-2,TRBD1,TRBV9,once,TGTGCCAGCAGCTTTGGGACAGGCCACTATGGCTACACCTTC,CASSFGTGHYGYTF
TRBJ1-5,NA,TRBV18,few,TGTGCCAGCTCACCCTTAGAGAGGAATCAGCCCCAGCATTTT,CASSPLERNQPQHF
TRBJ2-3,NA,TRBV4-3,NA,TGCGCCAGCAGCCAAGTTGGCCGGGGGCGGGCAGATACGCAGTATTTT,CASSQVGRGRADTQYF
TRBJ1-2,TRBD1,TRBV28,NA,TGTGCCAGCAGCCCCTGGACAGGGGGCAGTGGCTACACCTTC,CASSPWTGGSGYTF
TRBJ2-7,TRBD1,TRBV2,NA,TGTGCCAGCAGTCTAGGGACAGGCTCCTACGAGCAGTACTTC,CASSLGTGSYEQYF
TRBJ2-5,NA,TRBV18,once,TGTGCCAGCTCGTCGGGACTCGCAGCCCGAGAGACCCAGTACTTC,CASSSGLAARETQYF
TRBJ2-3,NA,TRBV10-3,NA,TGTGCCACCGACCCCGGGAGTGTCACTACAGATACGCAGTATTTT,CATDPGSVTTDTQYF
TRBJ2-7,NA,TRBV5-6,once,TGTGCCAGCAGCTTGGTAATAGGAGCCGCCTACGAGCAGTACTTC,CASSLVIGAAYEQYF
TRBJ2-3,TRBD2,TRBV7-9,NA,TGTGCCGGGGGACTAGCGGGACCAGATACGCAGTATTTT,CAGGLAGPDTQYF
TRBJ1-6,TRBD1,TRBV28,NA,TGTGCCAGCAGTGGCCGGACAGGGTGGAATTCACCCCTCCACTTT,CASSGRTGWNSPLHF
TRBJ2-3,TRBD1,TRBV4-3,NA,TGCGCCAGCAGCCAAGATACTAGGACAGGGTTTACAGATACGCAGTATTTT,CASSQDTRTGFTDTQYF
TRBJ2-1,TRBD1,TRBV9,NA,TGTGCCAGCAGCGTAGGGACAGGGGGCTACAATGAGCAGTTCTTC,CASSVGTGGYNEQFF
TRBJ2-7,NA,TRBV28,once,TGTGCCAGCAGTTTAAAGGGACGGAGCTACGAGCAGTACTTC,CASSLKGRSYEQYF
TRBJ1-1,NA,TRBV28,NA,TGTGCCAGCAGTTTAAGGGGGTTCACTGAAGCTTTCTTT,CASSLRGFTEAFF
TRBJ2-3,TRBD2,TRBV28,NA,TGTGCCAGCAGTCCCTGGGTAGCGGGAAGTATTAGCACAGATACGCAGTATTTT,CASSPWVAGSISTDTQYF
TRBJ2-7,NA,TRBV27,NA,TGTGCCAGCAGCCTGCTGGGGAGTCGCGGCCACGAGCAGTACTTC,CASSLLGSRGHEQYF
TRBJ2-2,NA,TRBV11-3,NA,TGTGCCAGCAGCTTAGAGCCCAACCTACAGGGAAAGACCGGGGAGCTGTTTTTT,CASSLEPNLQGKTGELFF
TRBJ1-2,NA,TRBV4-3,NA,TGCGCCAGCAGCCATAGGACATTCTTTGCGCCGGGGGACTATGGCTACACCTTC,CASSHRTFFAPGDYGYTF
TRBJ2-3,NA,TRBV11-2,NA,TGTGCCAGCAGCCCAGTCAGGGGACGGGCAGATACGCAGTATTTT,CASSPVRGRADTQYF
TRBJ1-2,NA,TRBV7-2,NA,TGTGCCAGCAGCATCACAGGTACCTATGGCTACACCTTC,CASSITGTYGYTF
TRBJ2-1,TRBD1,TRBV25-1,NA,TGTGCCAGCCGACAGGGCGGTGAGCAGTTCTTC,CASRQGGEQFF
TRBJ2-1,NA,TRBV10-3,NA,TGTGCCATCAGTGAAGTCCCGGGCTCCTACAATGAGCAGTTCTTC,CAISEVPGSYNEQFF
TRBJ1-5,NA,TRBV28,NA,TGTGCCAGCAGTTACGGTAATCAGCCCCAGCATTTT,CASSYGNQPQHF
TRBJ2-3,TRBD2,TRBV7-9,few,TGTGCCAGCAGCCAGACTAGCGGATCCACAGATACGCAGTATTTT,CASSQTSGSTDTQYF
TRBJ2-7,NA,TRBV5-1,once,TGCGCCAGCAGCTTGGAACAGAACTCCTACGAGCAGTACTTC,CASSLEQNSYEQYF
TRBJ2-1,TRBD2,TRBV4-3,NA,TGCGCCAGCAGCCTGGGACTAGCGGGAGACGGTGAGCAGTTCTTC,CASSLGLAGDGEQFF
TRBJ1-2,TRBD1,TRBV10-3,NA,TGTGCCACACATTCCTCCGGGACAGGCTCCCTCAACTATGGCTACACCTTC,CATHSSGTGSLNYGYTF
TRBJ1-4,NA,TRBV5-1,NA,TGCGCCAGCAGCTTGACAGGTGAAAAACTGTTTTTT,CASSLTGEKLFF
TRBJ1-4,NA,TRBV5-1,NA,TGCGCCAGCAAAATCACCCCAACTAATGAAAAACTGTTTTTT,CASKITPTNEKLFF
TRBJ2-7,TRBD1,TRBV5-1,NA,TGCGCCAGCAGCCCCGGGACAGGGGCGCGCGAGCAGTACTTC,CASSPGTGAREQYF
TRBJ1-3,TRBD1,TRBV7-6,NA,TGTGCCAGCAGCTTAGGACAGGGCTCTGGAAACACCATATATTTT,CASSLGQGSGNTIYF
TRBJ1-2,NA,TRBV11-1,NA,TGTGCCAGCAGCCCTGGCCTTCGGAGGGAGGGATACGGCTACACCTTC,CASSPGLRREGYGYTF
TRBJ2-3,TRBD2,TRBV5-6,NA,TGTGCCAGCAGCCCGGGACTAGCGGGAGCCGCAGATACGCAGTATTTT,CASSPGLAGAADTQYF
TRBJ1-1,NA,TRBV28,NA,TGTGCCAGCACTGACCAACTAGATGAAGCTTTCTTT,CASTDQLDEAFF
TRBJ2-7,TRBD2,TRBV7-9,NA,TGTGCCAGCAGCATGAGCGGGAGCAACGACGAGCAGTACTTC,CASSMSGSNDEQYF
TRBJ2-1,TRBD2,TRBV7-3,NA,TGTGCCAGCAGCTTGACTAGCGGGGGAATAAATGAGCAGTTCTTC,CASSLTSGGINEQFF
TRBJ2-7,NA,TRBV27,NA,TGTGCCAGCAGTTTACCCCAATACGAGCAGTACTTC,CASSLPQYEQYF
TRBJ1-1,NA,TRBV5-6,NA,TGTGCCAGCAGCTTGGGAGGTGGTCTTCGGAACACTGAAGCTTTCTTT,CASSLGGGLRNTEAFF
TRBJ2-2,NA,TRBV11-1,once,TGTGCCAGCAGTCTTAGGTTGGTCGGGGAGCTGTTTTTT,CASSLRLVGELFF
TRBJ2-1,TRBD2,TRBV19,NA,TGTGCCAGTAGTCTGGGCGGGAGCTTCAATGAGCAGTTCTTC,CASSLGGSFNEQFF
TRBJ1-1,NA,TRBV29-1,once,TGCAGCGTGCAGGGGATGAACACTGAAGCTTTCTTT,CSVQGMNTEAFF